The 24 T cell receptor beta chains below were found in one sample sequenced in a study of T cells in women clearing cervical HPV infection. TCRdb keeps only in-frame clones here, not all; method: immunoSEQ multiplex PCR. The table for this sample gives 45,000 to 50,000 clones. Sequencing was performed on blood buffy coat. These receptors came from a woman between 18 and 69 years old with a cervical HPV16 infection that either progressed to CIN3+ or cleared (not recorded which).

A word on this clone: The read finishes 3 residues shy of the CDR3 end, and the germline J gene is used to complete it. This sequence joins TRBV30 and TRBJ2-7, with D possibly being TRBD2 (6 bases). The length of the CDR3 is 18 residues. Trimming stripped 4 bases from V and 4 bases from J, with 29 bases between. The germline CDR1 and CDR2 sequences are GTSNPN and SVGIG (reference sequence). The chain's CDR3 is CAWIPGLGSGGSPYEQYF. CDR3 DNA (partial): TGTGCCTGGATTCCGGGACTTGGGAGTGGCGGAAGCCCTTACGAG. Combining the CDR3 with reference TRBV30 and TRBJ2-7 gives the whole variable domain SQTIHQWPATLVQPVGSPLSLECTVEGTSNPNLYWYRQAAGRGLQLLFYSVGIGQISSEVPQNLSASRPQDRQFILSSKKLLLSDSGFYLCAWIPGLGSGGSPYEQYFGPGTRLTVT.

CDR3 bases read: TGTGCCAGCGGACAGGGCCCGGACAATTCACCA. Translating gives CASGQGPDNSP. The CDR3 reads in full as CASGQGPDNSPLFF. This chain connects TRBV19 to TRBJ1-4; TRBD1 agrees at 8 bases. The read finishes 3 residues shy of the CDR3 end, and the germline J gene is used to complete it. The germline V gene has CDR1 LNHDA and CDR2 SQIVND (reference sequence). The CDR3 covers 14 residues.

The CDR3 region is CASSLALGQGSEQYF. CDR3 bases read: TGTGCCAGCAGTTTAGCGCTGGGACAGGGTAGCGAG. This rearrangement joins TRBV12-3 or TRBV12-4 to TRBJ2-7, with 9 bases that match TRBD1. The read falls 3 residues short of the CDR3 end, and the missing part is taken from the germline J gene. J gave up 6 bases and V 0 bases, and 6 bases lay outside the gene matches. The CDR3 has 15 amino acids.

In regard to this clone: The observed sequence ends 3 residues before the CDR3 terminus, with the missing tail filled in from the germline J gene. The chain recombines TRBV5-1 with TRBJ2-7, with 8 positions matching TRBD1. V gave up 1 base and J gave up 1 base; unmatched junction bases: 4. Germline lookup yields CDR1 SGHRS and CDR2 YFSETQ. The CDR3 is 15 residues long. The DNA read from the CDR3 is TGCGCCAGCAGCTTGATCGGGACAGGTTCCTACGAG. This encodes CASSLIGTGSYE. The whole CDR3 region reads CASSLIGTGSYEQYF.

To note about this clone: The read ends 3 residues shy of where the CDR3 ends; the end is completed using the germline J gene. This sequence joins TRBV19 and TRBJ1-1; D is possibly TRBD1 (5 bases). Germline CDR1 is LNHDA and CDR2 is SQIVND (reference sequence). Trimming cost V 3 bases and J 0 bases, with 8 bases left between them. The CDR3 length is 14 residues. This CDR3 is CASSISRVNTEAFF. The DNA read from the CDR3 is TGTGCCAGTAGTATCTCCAGGGTGAACACTGAA.

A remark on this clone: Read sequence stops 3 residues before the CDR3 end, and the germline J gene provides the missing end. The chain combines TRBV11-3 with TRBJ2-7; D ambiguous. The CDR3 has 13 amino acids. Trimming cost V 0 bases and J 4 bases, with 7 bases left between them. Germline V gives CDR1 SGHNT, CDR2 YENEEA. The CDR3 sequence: CASSLDDTYEQYF. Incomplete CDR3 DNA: TGTGCCAGCAGCTTAGATGACACTTACGAG.

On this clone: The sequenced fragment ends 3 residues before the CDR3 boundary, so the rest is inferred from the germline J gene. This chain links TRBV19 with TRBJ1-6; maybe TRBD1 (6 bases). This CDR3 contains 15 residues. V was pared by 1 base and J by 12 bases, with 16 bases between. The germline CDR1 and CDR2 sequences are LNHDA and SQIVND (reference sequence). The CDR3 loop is CASSIVGRQGKPLHF. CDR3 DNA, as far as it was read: TGTGCCAGTAGTATAGTCGGCCGGCAGGGGAAACCC.

The part of the CDR3 DNA that was read is TGTGCCAGTAGTATAGCGGGGTTTTCGGAGACC. Translation: CASSIAGFSET. The CDR3, in full, reads CASSIAGFSETQYF. J is TRBJ2-5 and V is TRBV19; TRBD2 is a possible D gene (5 bases). The read finishes 3 residues shy of the CDR3 end, and the germline J gene is used to complete it. V dropped 1 base and J dropped 5 bases, with 11 bases sitting between them. From germline, CDR1 is LNHDA and CDR2 SQIVND (reference sequence). This CDR3 is built from 14 residues. Full variable domain (remainder filled in from reference TRBV19 and TRBJ2-5): DGGITQSPKYLFRKEGQNVTLSCEQNLNHDAMYWYRQDPGQGLRLIYYSQIVNDFQKGDIAEGYSVSREKKESFPLTVTSAQKNPTAFYLCASSIAGFSETQYFGPGTRLLVL.

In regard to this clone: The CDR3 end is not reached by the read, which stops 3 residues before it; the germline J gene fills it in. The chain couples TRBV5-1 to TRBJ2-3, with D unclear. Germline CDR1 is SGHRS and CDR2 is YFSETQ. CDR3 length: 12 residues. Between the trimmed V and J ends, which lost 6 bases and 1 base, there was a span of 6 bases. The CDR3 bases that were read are TGCGCCAGCAAGGCGGGCACAGATACG. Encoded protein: CASKAGTDT. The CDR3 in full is CASKAGTDTQYF.

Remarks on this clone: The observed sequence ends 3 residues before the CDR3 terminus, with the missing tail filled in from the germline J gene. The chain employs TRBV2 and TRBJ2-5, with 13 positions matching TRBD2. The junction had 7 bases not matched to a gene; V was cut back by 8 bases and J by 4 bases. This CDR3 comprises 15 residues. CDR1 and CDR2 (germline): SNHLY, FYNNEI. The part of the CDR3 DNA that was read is TGTGCCAGCCAACCCGGGACTAGCGGGACAGAGACC. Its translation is CASQPGTSGTET. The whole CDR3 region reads CASQPGTSGTETQYF.

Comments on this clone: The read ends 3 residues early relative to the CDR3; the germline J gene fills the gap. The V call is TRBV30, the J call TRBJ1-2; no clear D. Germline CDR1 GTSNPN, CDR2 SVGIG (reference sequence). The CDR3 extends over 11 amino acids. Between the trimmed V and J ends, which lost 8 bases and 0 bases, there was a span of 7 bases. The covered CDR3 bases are TGTGCCCAGCGGGCTAACTATGGC. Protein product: CAQRANYG. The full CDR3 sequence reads CAQRANYGYTF.

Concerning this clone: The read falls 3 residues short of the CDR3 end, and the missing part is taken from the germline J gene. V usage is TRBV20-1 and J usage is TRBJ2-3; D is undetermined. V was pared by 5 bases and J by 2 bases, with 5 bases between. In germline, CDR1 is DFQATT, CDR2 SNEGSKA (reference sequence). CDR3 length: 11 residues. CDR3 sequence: CSAQFTDTQYF. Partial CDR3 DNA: TGCAGTGCTCAGTTCACAGATACG.

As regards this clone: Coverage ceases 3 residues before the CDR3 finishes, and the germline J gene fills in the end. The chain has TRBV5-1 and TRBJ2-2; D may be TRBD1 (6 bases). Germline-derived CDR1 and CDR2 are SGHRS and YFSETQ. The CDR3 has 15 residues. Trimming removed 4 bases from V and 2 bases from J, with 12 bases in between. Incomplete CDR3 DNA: TGCGCCAGCAGCATACAGGGTTTTAACACCGGGGAG. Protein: CASSIQGFNTGE. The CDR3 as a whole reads CASSIQGFNTGELFF.

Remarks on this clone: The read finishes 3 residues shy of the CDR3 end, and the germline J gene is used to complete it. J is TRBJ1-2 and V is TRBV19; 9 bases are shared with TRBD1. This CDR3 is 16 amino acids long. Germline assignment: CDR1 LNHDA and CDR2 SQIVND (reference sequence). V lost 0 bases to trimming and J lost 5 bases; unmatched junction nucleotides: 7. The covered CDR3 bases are TGTGCCAGTAGTATAGATTCGGTGACAGGGGGATATGGC. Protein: CASSIDSVTGGYG. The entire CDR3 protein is CASSIDSVTGGYGYTF. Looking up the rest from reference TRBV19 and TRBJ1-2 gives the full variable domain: DGGITQSPKYLFRKEGQNVTLSCEQNLNHDAMYWYRQDPGQGLRLIYYSQIVNDFQKGDIAEGYSVSREKKESFPLTVTSAQKNPTAFYLCASSIDSVTGGYGYTFGSGTRLTVV.

The CDR3 sequence: CASSRGGGRGNEQFF. CDR3 bases read: TGTGCCAGCAGCAGAGGCGGGGGAAGAGGCAATGAG. The rearrangement uses TRBV6-2 or TRBV6-3 and TRBJ2-1, with TRBD2 matching over 7 bases. The read ends 3 residues before the CDR3 terminus; that terminus is restored from the germline J gene. CDR1 MNHEY and CDR2 SVGEGT come from the germline V gene. The CDR3 sequence is 15 residues long. V trimming: 6 bases; J trimming: 6 bases; junction bases outside the gene matches: 11.

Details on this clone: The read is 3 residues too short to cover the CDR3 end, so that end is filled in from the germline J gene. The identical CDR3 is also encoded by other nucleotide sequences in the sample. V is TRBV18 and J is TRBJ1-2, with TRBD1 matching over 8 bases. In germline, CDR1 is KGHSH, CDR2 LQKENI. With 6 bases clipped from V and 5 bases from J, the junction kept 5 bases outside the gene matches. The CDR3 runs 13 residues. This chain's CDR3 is CASSTDRGYGYTF. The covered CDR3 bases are TGTGCCAGCTCTACTGACAGGGGATATGGC.

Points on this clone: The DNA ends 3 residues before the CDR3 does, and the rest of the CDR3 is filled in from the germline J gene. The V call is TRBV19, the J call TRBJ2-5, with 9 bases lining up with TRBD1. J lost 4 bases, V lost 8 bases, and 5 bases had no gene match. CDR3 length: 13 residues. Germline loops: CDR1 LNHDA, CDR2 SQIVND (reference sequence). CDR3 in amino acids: CASGRTGAETQYF. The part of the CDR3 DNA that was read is TGTGCCAGTGGTAGGACAGGGGCAGAGACC.

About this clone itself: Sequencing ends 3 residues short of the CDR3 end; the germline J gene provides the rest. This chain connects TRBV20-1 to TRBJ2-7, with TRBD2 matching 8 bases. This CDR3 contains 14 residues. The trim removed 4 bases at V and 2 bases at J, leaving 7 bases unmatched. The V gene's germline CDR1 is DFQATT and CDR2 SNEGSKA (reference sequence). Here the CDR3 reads CSATMAGGTYEQYF. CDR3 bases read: TGCAGTGCTACAATGGCGGGAGGTACCTACGAG.

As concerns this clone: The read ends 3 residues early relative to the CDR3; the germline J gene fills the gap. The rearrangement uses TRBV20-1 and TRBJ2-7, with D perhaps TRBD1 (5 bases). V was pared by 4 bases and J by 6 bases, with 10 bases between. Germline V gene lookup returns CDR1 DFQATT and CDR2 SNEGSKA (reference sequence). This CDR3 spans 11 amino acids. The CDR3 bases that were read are TGCAGTGCTACGACAGTCACCGAG. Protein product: CSATTVTE. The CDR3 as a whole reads CSATTVTEQYF.

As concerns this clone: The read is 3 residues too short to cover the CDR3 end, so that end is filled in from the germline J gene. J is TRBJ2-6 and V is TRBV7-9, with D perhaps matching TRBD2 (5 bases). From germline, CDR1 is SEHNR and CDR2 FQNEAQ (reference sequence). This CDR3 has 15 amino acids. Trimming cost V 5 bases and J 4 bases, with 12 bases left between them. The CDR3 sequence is CASSTDLLGANVLTF. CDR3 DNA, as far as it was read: TGTGCCAGCAGCACGGACTTACTAGGGGCCAACGTC.

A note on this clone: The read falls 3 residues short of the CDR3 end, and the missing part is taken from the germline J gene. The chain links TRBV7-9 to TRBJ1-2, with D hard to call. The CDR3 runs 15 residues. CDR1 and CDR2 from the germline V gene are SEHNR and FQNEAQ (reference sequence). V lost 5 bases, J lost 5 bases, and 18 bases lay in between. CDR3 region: CASSETYADLYGYTF. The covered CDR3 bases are TGTGCCAGCAGCGAGACATACGCCGATTTATATGGC.

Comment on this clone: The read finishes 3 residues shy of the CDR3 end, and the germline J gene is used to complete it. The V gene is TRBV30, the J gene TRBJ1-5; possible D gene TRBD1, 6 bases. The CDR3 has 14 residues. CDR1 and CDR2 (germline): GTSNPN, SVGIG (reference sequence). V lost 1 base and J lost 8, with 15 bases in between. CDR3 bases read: TGTGCCTGGAGTGGAGACAGGCCAAGGGAGCCC. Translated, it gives CAWSGDRPREP. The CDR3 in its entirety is CAWSGDRPREPQHF.

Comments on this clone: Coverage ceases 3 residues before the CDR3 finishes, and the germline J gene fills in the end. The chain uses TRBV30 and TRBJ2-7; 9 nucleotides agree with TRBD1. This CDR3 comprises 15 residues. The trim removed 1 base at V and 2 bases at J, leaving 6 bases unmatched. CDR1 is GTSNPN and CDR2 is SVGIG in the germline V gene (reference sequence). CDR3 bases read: TGTGCCTGGAGTGGTAGGGACAGGGACCCCTACGAG. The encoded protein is CAWSGRDRDPYE. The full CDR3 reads CAWSGRDRDPYEQYF.

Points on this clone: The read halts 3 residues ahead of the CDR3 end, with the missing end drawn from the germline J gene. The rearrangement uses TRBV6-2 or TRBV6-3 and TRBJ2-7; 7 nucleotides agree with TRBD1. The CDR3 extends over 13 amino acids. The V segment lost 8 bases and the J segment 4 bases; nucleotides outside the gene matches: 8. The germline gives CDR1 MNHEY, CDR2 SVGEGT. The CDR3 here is CASRRTGDYEQYF. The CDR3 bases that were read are TGTGCCAGCCGACGAACAGGGGATTACGAG.